These 14 T cell receptor beta chains originate from one sample sequenced in a study of blood T cells in healthy people across ages. A second PCR, run for roughly 7 to 11 cycles, used a sample-barcoded 5' primer plus a J-beta primer mix. One entry per CDR3 protein, called by TCRdb with MiXCR from the 5' RACE reads. The data show about 1.6 million distinct CDR3 sequences, roughly a third seen once. Sequenced input: blood. These receptors all come from a woman younger than 45 in good health.

The V gene is TRBV20-1, the J gene TRBJ2-1, with D maybe TRBD2 (6 bases). V gave up 1 base and J gave up 0 bases, with 13 bases separating them. CDR3 length: 16 amino acids. CDR1 is DFQATT, CDR2 SNEGSKA, per germline (reference sequence). The CDR3 spells CSARVSGPSSYNEQFF. DNA for the CDR3: TGCAGTGCTAGAGTTAGCGGTCCTAGCTCCTACAATGAGCAGTTCTTC.

This clonotype was picked up a small number of times. This sequence joins TRBV12-3 or TRBV12-4 and TRBJ2-1, with 7 bases identical to TRBD2. The CDR3 covers 15 residues. V dropped 3 bases and J dropped 1; count of bases not matched to a gene: 3. The CDR3 DNA reads TGTGCCAGCAGTTTCATGCGGGGGTCCTACAATGAGCAGTTCTTC. Its translation is CASSFMRGSYNEQFF.

A word on this clonotype: A much larger clone lies one base from this, so it may be a read error. The V call is TRBV10-3, the J call TRBJ2-5; TRBD1 matches 7 bases. The germline gives CDR1 ENHRY, CDR2 SYGVKD. V shed 6 bases and J 1 base; nucleotides not matched to a gene: 11. CDR3 length: 16 amino acids. In DNA form, the CDR3 reads TGTGCCATCAGGGGCTCCCAGCAGGGGGTCCAAGAGACCCAGTACTTC. Translating gives CAIRGSQQGVQETQYF.

This chain joins TRBV5-6 and TRBJ2-4; D possibly matches TRBD1 or TRBD2 (6 bases each). Germline CDR1 reads SGHDT; CDR2 reads YYEEEE. The CDR3 has 16 residues. Trimming pared 3 bases from V and 1 base from J, leaving 14 bases between. CDR3 protein: CASSSAGGGAKNIQYF. Here the CDR3 DNA reads TGTGCCAGCAGCTCCGCCGGGGGCGGTGCCAAAAACATTCAGTACTTC.

This clonotype was observed a single time. The V gene is TRBV9, the J gene TRBJ2-2; D ambiguous. This CDR3 region has 14 residues. Trimming stripped 3 bases from V and 4 bases from J, with 10 bases between. CDR1 is SGDLS, CDR2 YYNGEE, per germline. This chain's CDR3 is CASSGASPTGELFF. The CDR3 DNA reads as TGTGCCAGCAGCGGGGCTAGTCCCACCGGGGAGCTGTTTTTT. The whole variable domain, filled in from reference TRBV9 and TRBJ2-2, reads DSGVTQTPKHLITATGQRVTLRCSPRSGDLSVYWYQQSLDQGLQFLIQYYNGEERAKGNILERFSAQQFPDLHSELNLSSLELGDSALYFCASSGASPTGELFFGEGSRLTVL.

This clonotype showed up many times. The J gene is TRBJ1-2, the V gene TRBV3-1; D is unresolved. The CDR3 is 12 amino acids. V lost 2 bases to trimming and J lost 6 bases, with 7 bases between them. Germline CDR1 and CDR2: LGHDT and YNNKEL (reference sequence). The CDR3 loop is CASSQLGDGYTF. Here the CDR3 DNA reads TGTGCCAGCAGCCAATTGGGAGATGGCTACACCTTC. Full variable domain (rest looked up from reference TRBV3-1 and TRBJ1-2): DTAVSQTPKYLVTQMGNDKSIKCEQNLGHDTMYWYKQDSKKFLKIMFSYNNKELIINETVPNRFSPKSPDKAHLNLHINSLELGDSAVYFCASSQLGDGYTFGSGTRLTVV.

This clonotype was counted only a few times. The rearrangement uses TRBV11-2 and TRBJ2-1, with TRBD2 matching 10 bases. This CDR3 has 17 amino acids. V shed 2 bases, J shed 4 bases, and the junction held 8 bases outside the gene matches. Germline V gene lookup returns CDR1 SGHAT and CDR2 FQNNGV. As DNA, the CDR3 is TGTGCCAGCAGCTTACCCCTAGCGGGAGTGGGTTACAATGAGCAGTTCTTC. Its protein is CASSLPLAGVGYNEQFF.

The chain employs TRBV5-8 and TRBJ1-6, with 7 bases aligning to TRBD1. The CDR3 extends over 15 amino acids. Losses at the gene ends were 4 bases for V and 10 bases for J; bases not matched to a gene: 11. The germline CDR1 and CDR2 sequences are SGHTS and YDEGEE. CDR3 nucleotide sequence: TGTGCCAGCAGCCTAGGGACAGTCGCATGGTCACCCCTCCACTTT. As protein: CASSLGTVAWSPLHF.

To note about this clonotype: A junction boundary mismatches the germline segment, possibly from a read error. This chain uses TRBV9 with TRBJ2-7, with D maybe TRBD1 (6 bases). The J call may be wrong; the DNA end is better matched by TRBJ2-5. This CDR3 contains 15 residues. In germline, CDR1 is SGDLS, CDR2 YYNGEE. The CDR3: CASGVARGGPETQYF. The DNA of the CDR3 is TGTGCCAGCGGCGTAGCCCGAGGGGGTCCAGAGACCCAGTACTTC.

The gene calls are TRBV9 and TRBJ2-2; 9 bases fit TRBD2. Germline CDR1 is SGDLS and CDR2 is YYNGEE. This CDR3 contains 19 residues. Trimming took 4 bases from V and 6 from J; bases not matched to a gene: 19. CDR3 sequence: CASSPRSRPGQRGAGELFF. In nucleotides, the CDR3 is TGTGCCAGCAGCCCCCGATCTCGTCCGGGGCAGCGGGGGGCCGGGGAGCTGTTTTTT.

The chain couples TRBV6-1 to TRBJ1-2; TRBD1 aligns across 7 bases. The CDR3 loop spans 15 amino acids. Germline loops: CDR1 MNHNS, CDR2 SASEGT. The J segment lost 4 bases and the V segment lost 9 bases, leaving 14 bases of the junction unmatched. The CDR3 spells CASYPMRGLFYGYTF. The CDR3 coding sequence is TGTGCCAGTTACCCTATGAGGGGGCTATTCTATGGCTACACCTTC.

The chain recombines TRBV7-2 with TRBJ2-5; TRBD1 matches at 9 bases. The end of the DNA is better explained by TRBJ2-7, so the J call may be wrong. This CDR3 contains 14 residues. Germline values: CDR1 SGHTA, CDR2 FQGNSA. Here the CDR3 reads CASSSDRGKYEQYF. CDR3 nucleotide sequence: TGTGCCAGCAGCTCTGACAGGGGGAAGTACGAGCAGTACTTC.

To note about this clonotype: The junction departs from germline at one end; a sequencing error may be responsible. The gene calls are TRBV7-3 and TRBJ2-3, with D possibly TRBD2 on 6 matching bases. The CDR3 length is 16 residues. From germline, CDR1 is SGHTA and CDR2 FQGTGA. The CDR3 region has the DNA TGTGCCAGCAGCTTAAGGGCGGGGCTAAGCACGGATACGCAGTATTTT. This encodes CASSLRAGLSTDTQYF.

Points on this clonotype: A junction end diverges from the germline sequence, so it may reflect a read error. V is TRBV15 and J is TRBJ1-5; D is possibly TRBD1 (6 bases). The CDR3 is made up of 15 amino acids. The germline gives CDR1 LNHNV, CDR2 YYDKDF (reference sequence). The CDR3: CAASRPGQGIQPQHF. CDR3 DNA sequence: TGTGCCGCCAGCAGACCGGGACAAGGGATTCAGCCCCAGCATTTT.